These 14 T cell receptor beta chains were all obtained from the same sample, sequenced in a study of beta chain features in type 1 diabetes. Regarding the study as a whole: Within each of all four CD4+ subsets, Type 1 diabetes patients had TCRB CDR3s that were moderately but significantly shorter.

These TCRs are of unknown antigen specificity. Expressed TCRB transcripts were sequenced, since all the RNA that had been isolated was reverse transcribed. Repertoires were generated with immunoSEQ multiplex PCR, while TCRdb's copy carries only in-frame clones and drops some. The table includes some 280,000 clones, roughly an eighth detected once. Sequencing used naive CD4+ T cells from blood. These receptors were collected from a man between 25 and 39 years old with type 1 diabetes.

There are a few counts of this clone. The rearrangement links TRBV5-1 to TRBJ2-5; TRBD2 aligns across 13 bases. Germline V gives CDR1 SGHRS, CDR2 YFSETQ. The CDR3 is 15 amino acids. The ends lost 2 bases at V and 5 bases at J; junction bases unmatched: 3. The CDR3 DNA reads TGCGCCAGCAGCTTCACTAGCGGGAGGGAGGAGACCCAGTACTTC. It encodes CASSFTSGREETQYF. Combining the CDR3 with reference TRBV5-1 and TRBJ2-5 gives the whole variable domain KAGVTQTPRYLIKTRGQQVTLSCSPISGHRSVSWYQQTPGQGLQFLFEYFSETQRNKGNFPGRFSGRQFSNSRSEMNVSTLELGDSALYLCASSFTSGREETQYFGPGTRLLVL.

The gene calls are TRBV7-2 and TRBJ2-1, with a possible D match to TRBD1 (5 bases). The V end was cut by 3 bases, the J end by 11 bases, with 14 bases between. Germline V gene sequence: CDR1 SGHTA, CDR2 FQGNSA. The CDR3 runs to 13 residues. CDR3 sequence reads: CASSLGHSGQQFF. In nucleotides, the CDR3 is TGTGCCAGCAGCTTGGGGCACTCCGGGCAGCAGTTCTTC. The whole variable domain, remainder taken from reference TRBV7-2 and TRBJ2-1, is GAGVSQSPSNKVTEKGKDVELRCDPISGHTALYWYRQSLGQGLEFLIYFQGNSAPDKSGLPSDRFSAERTGGSVSTLTIQRTQQEDSAVYLCASSLGHSGQQFFGPGTRLTVL.

The DNA of the CDR3 is TGCGCCAGCAGCCAAGTTATTAATCAGCCCCAGCATTTT. It translates to CASSQVINQPQHF. The rearrangement links TRBV4-3 to TRBJ1-5; D is ambiguous. V shed 1 base and J shed 4 bases, with 5 bases lying between them. The CDR3 is made up of 13 amino acids. From germline, CDR1 is LGHNA and CDR2 YSLEER.

This clone was counted between two and nine times. The V and J genes are TRBV12-2 and TRBJ2-7; TRBD1, as called in the table, went unchecked against the DNA. TRBV12-2 is a documented pseudogene. The CDR3 consists of 11 residues. In nucleotides, the CDR3 is TGTGCAAGTCGCCCATCCTACGAGCAGTACTTC. As protein: CASRPSYEQYF.

V gene TRBV2 combines with J gene TRBJ2-1; 10 nucleotides match TRBD2. Trimming removed 5 bases from V and 4 bases from J; junction bases left unmatched: 14. The length of the CDR3 is 18 residues. Germline lookup yields CDR1 SNHLY and CDR2 FYNNEI. CDR3 region: CASSPTGLAEAEYNEQFF. DNA for the CDR3: TGTGCCAGCAGTCCGACCGGACTAGCGGAAGCTGAGTACAATGAGCAGTTCTTC.

The CDR3 reads CASSLLPQSGEQYF. The CDR3 DNA is TGTGCCAGCAGTTTATTGCCCCAGTCGGGCGAGCAGTACTTC. The chain joins TRBV28 to TRBJ2-7; D unclear. Germline CDR1 MDHEN, CDR2 SYDVKM. This CDR3 comprises 14 residues. Trimming cost V 1 base and J 6 bases, with 13 bases left between them.

CDR3 nucleotides: TGTGCCAGCAGTCCCCTAGCGGGAGGGGGGAATGAGCAGTTCTTC. It codes for CASSPLAGGGNEQFF. The chain is built from TRBV28 and TRBJ2-1; the match to TRBD2 covers 12 bases. Trimming at V came to 5 bases and at J to 7 bases, leaving 6 bases not matched to a gene. Germline-derived CDR1 and CDR2 are MDHEN and SYDVKM. The CDR3 has 15 residues.

This clone was found a few times. The rearrangement joins TRBV19 to TRBJ2-1, with D tentatively TRBD1 (6 bases). V was shortened by 4 bases and J by 8 bases, with 15 bases between the two germline ends. The germline gives CDR1 LNHDA, CDR2 SQIVND (reference sequence). The CDR3 has 14 residues. Written as DNA, the CDR3 is TGTGCCAGTAGTAGGGGGCTTTCGGAAGATGAGCAGTTCTTC. Its protein is CASSRGLSEDEQFF.

V is TRBV28 and J is TRBJ2-3; weak D call: TRBD2 (5 bases). V lost 1 base to trimming and J lost 8 bases, with 7 bases between them. The CDR3 totals 12 residues. Germline assignment: CDR1 MDHEN and CDR2 SYDVKM. In DNA form, the CDR3 reads TGTGCCAGCAGTTTATCAGGAGGTACGCAGTATTTT. This gives the protein CASSLSGGTQYF.

This clone was found a few times. The chain couples TRBV6-1 to TRBJ2-2; TRBD1 might be the D (6 bases). CDR3 size: 14 residues. CDR1 is MNHNS and CDR2 is SASEGT in the germline V gene. Trimming removed 4 bases at V and 1 base at J, with 7 bases between. CDR3 bases: TGTGCCAGCAGTGGGGGACAGAACACCGGGGAGCTGTTTTTT. Amino acids: CASSGGQNTGELFF.

This clone has more than one count but fewer than ten. The rearrangement uses TRBV4-1 and TRBJ2-1; 8 bases fit TRBD1. The germline V gene encodes CDR1 MGHRA and CDR2 YSYEKL. The CDR3 runs to 16 residues. V was pared by 1 base and J by 4 bases, with 6 bases of the junction left unmatched. CDR3 amino acids: CASSQGQGALYNEQFF. The DNA for the CDR3 is TGCGCCAGCAGCCAAGGCCAGGGGGCGCTTTACAATGAGCAGTTCTTC.

This clone was seen only a few times. J is TRBJ1-5 and V is TRBV7-9; 8 positions agree with TRBD1. With 5 bases clipped from V and 2 bases from J, the junction kept 8 bases outside the gene matches. This CDR3 is 16 amino acids long. Germline-derived CDR1 and CDR2 are SEHNR and FQNEAQ (reference sequence). This CDR3 reads CASSDGQGSGNQPQHF. Written as DNA, the CDR3 is TGTGCCAGCAGCGACGGACAGGGTTCGGGCAATCAGCCCCAGCATTTT. Filled out from reference TRBV7-9 and TRBJ1-5, the complete variable domain reads DTGVSQNPRHKITKRGQNVTFRCDPISEHNRLYWYRQTLGQGPEFLTYFQNEAQLEKSRLLSDRFSAERPKGSFSTLEIQRTEQGDSAMYLCASSDGQGSGNQPQHFGDGTRLSIL.

The chain couples TRBV28 to TRBJ2-1; TRBD2 matches at 7 bases. The germline gives CDR1 MDHEN, CDR2 SYDVKM. The V gene end was trimmed by 8 bases and the J gene end by 1 base; junction bases not matched to a gene: 11. The CDR3 is 16 amino acids. The CDR3 sequence is CASSRASSGSYNEQFF. The CDR3 DNA follows: TGTGCCAGCTCCAGAGCTTCTAGCGGTTCCTACAATGAGCAGTTCTTC.

The chain joins TRBV27 to TRBJ2-5; 9 bases line up with TRBD2. The ends lost 6 bases at V and 1 base at J; junction bases unmatched: 6. Germline V gene data show CDR1 as MNHEY and CDR2 as SMNVEV (reference sequence). This CDR3 has 15 residues. CDR3 DNA sequence: TGTGCCAGCAGGATAGCGGGAGCTGCCCAAGAGACCCAGTACTTC. The encoded protein is CASRIAGAAQETQYF.